The present T cell receptor (beta chain) was sequenced within a study of blood T cell repertoires in COVID-19. At the level of the study: Samples came from the United States, Italy and Spain, spanning acute and convalescent COVID-19. Sources were T cells, B-cell-depleted T cells, or PBMCs; the material itself was cDNA or gDNA.

Profiled with immunoSEQ multiplex PCR; TCRdb holds only in-frame clones, not every one. The repertoire holds under 25,000 clones, with 80% to 90% as singletons. Per germline, CDR1 SGHDT and CDR2 YYEEEE. V dropped 0 bases and J dropped 0 bases, with 10 bases sitting between them. The CDR3 sequence is 16 residues long. This clone was recorded only once. The source material was peripheral blood. This clonotype was obtained from a human donor in a cohort sampled during active COVID-19. This sequence joins TRBV5-6 and TRBJ2-1; D might be TRBD2 (5 bases). In DNA, the CDR3 is TGTGCCAGCAGCTTGGAGCGGAGGAGCTCCTACAATGAGCAGTTCTTC. The encoded protein is CASSLERRSSYNEQFF.